The rows below give T cell receptor beta chains drawn from one sample of a study of shared clonotypes between healthy human individuals. Some clones are missing from TCRdb's copy, which holds only in-frame ones; the method was immunoSEQ multiplex PCR. The repertoire holds around 2.1 million clones, with 90% to 96% as singletons. Sequencing was done on a sample of naive CD4+ T cells sorted from blood. These receptors originate from a man aged 18 to 35 in good health. CDR3s include the opening cysteine and the closing phenylalanine or tryptophan. The D gene is left open where the match is weak. Part of the rows lack a size; the others show once, few, many or a class for expanded clones.

clone_size	d_call	j_call	v_call	cdr3_nt	cdr3_aa
.	.	TRBJ1-1	TRBV11-2	TGTGCCAGCAGCCAACAGCCTACAGGGCTTATTGAAGCTTTCTTT	CASSQQPTGLIEAFF
.	TRBD1	TRBJ2-5	TRBV5-1	TGCGCCAGCAGCTTGCAGGGACAGCAAGAGACCCAGTACTTC	CASSLQGQQETQYF
.	TRBD2	TRBJ2-5	TRBV7-6	TGTGCCAGCAGCCGAAGCGGGAGGGGAGAGACCCAGTACTTC	CASSRSGRGETQYF
.	TRBD1	TRBJ1-2	TRBV7-9	TGTGCCAGCAGCTACAACACCCGACAGGGGGCGGACGGCTATGGCTACACCTTC	CASSYNTRQGADGYGYTF
.	.	TRBJ1-6	TRBV5-1	TGCGCCAGCAGCCTGAACGGCTTCTATAATTCACCCCTCCACTTT	CASSLNGFYNSPLHF
once	TRBD1	TRBJ2-7	TRBV6-5	TGTGCCAGCAGTTATTCCGGGACAGGGGTCTACGAGCAGTACTTC	CASSYSGTGVYEQYF
.	.	TRBJ2-2	TRBV18	TGTGCCAGCTCACCGCCGGGTTCGACCGGGGAGCTGTTTTTT	CASSPPGSTGELFF
once	.	TRBJ2-3	TRBV7-8	TGTGCCAGCAGCTTAGGAGCTAGCACAGATACGCAGTATTTT	CASSLGASTDTQYF
.	.	TRBJ2-1	TRBV2	TGTGCCAGCAGCCTCGAGCGGGCCCGGTACTACAATGAGCAGTTCTTC	CASSLERARYYNEQFF
.	.	TRBJ2-1	TRBV11-3	TGTGCCAGCAGCAAAGAGGGAGGGGGCTACAATGAGCAGTTCTTC	CASSKEGGGYNEQFF
.	.	TRBJ1-5	TRBV7-2	TGTGCCAGCAGCTTATTAGCGTGGGGGCAGTCTTCAAATCAGCCCCAGCATTTT	CASSLLAWGQSSNQPQHF
once	.	TRBJ2-5	TRBV7-3	TGTGCCAGCAGCTTAAGGGCGTCGGAGACCCAGTACTTC	CASSLRASETQYF
.	.	TRBJ1-3	TRBV6-1	TGTGCCAGCACAGACAGGAGCTCTGGAAACACCATATATTTT	CASTDRSSGNTIYF
few	.	TRBJ1-5	TRBV7-9	TGTGCCAGCAGCTTAACGGGAACGGGCAATCAGCCCCAGCATTTT	CASSLTGTGNQPQHF
.	.	TRBJ1-1	TRBV18	TGTGCCAGCTCACCAAAAGGCATGAACACTGAAGCTTTCTTT	CASSPKGMNTEAFF
.	.	TRBJ2-7	TRBV20-1	TGCAGTGCTTACGAGCGATACGAGCAGTACTTC	CSAYERYEQYF
once	.	TRBJ2-7	TRBV5-6	TGTGCCAGCAGAGGATCAGGGACGTCCTACGAGCAGTACTTC	CASRGSGTSYEQYF
once	TRBD1	TRBJ2-1	TRBV11-2	TGTGCCAGCAGCCCAGGACAGGGGATTTACAATGAGCAGTTCTTC	CASSPGQGIYNEQFF
once	.	TRBJ2-1	TRBV18	TGTGCCAGCTCACAATCCGACGCGTACAATGAGCAGTTCTTC	CASSQSDAYNEQFF
.	.	TRBJ2-5	TRBV27	TGTGCCAGCAGTTTATCGGAGACCCAGTACTTC	CASSLSETQYF
.	.	TRBJ2-7	TRBV28	TGTGCCAGCAGTTTATTGGACAGCGGTTTTCTCCTACGAGAGCAGTACTTC	CASSLLDSGFLLREQYF
.	.	TRBJ2-5	TRBV9	TGTGCCAGCAGCGTAAAAGCCGGGGAGACCCAGTACTTC	CASSVKAGETQYF
.	.	TRBJ1-5	TRBV6-1	TGTGCCAGCAGTCAAGAAGAGTTTCTCGATAGCAATCAGCCCCAGCATTTT	CASSQEEFLDSNQPQHF
.	TRBD1	TRBJ2-7	TRBV10-2	TGCGCCAGCAGTGATAGGGCAGGGGGATCCTACGAGCAGTACTTC	CASSDRAGGSYEQYF
few	.	TRBJ2-3	TRBV11-1	TGTGCCAGCAGCCGGGGCTCATCCACAGGCACAGATACGCAGTATTTT	CASSRGSSTGTDTQYF
.	TRBD1	TRBJ2-7	TRBV2	TGTGCCAGCCGCCGGGACAGAAGTTATTACGAGCAGTACTTC	CASRRDRSYYEQYF
.	.	TRBJ2-2	TRBV5-6	TGTGCCAGCAGCTTGGATCCAGTGAAGGTCTCCACCGGGGAGCTGTTTTTT	CASSLDPVKVSTGELFF
.	.	TRBJ1-5	TRBV5-1	TGCGCCAGCAGCTTGGACGGCAGGAGCAATCAGCCCCAGCATTTT	CASSLDGRSNQPQHF
.	.	TRBJ2-1	TRBV6-5	TGTGCCAGCAACAAACCGGGACTGGGAGTCAATGAGCAGTTCTTC	CASNKPGLGVNEQFF
.	.	TRBJ2-2	TRBV11-3	TGTGCCAGCAGCTTAGCATTTTGGGCAGACTCTATGAACACCGGGGAGCTGTTTTTT	CASSLAFWADSMNTGELFF
.	.	TRBJ2-7	TRBV13	TGTGCCAGCAGCTCCTACGGGACTCCAGGCTACGAGCAGTACTTC	CASSSYGTPGYEQYF
.	.	TRBJ2-5	TRBV4-2	TGTGCCAGCAGCCAAGATAGGGACGGAGGAGGGGGGACCCAGTACTTC	CASSQDRDGGGGTQYF
.	.	TRBJ2-4	TRBV21-1	TGTGCCAGCAGCGCTCAACAAAAGGCTGCCAAAAACATTCAGTACTTC	CASSAQQKAAKNIQYF
.	.	TRBJ2-1	TRBV6-1	TGTGCCAGCAGTGGTGGACTAACGAGCTCCTACAATGAGCAGTTCTTC	CASSGGLTSSYNEQFF
.	.	TRBJ1-3	TRBV4-1	TGCGCCAGCAGCCAAGTTAGTGCGTCTGGAAACACCATATATTTT	CASSQVSASGNTIYF
once	TRBD2	TRBJ2-7	TRBV7-2	TGTGCCAGCAGCATAGGGACTAGCGGGAGGCGGAGCGAGCAGTACTTC	CASSIGTSGRRSEQYF
.	TRBD1	TRBJ1-2	TRBV7-8	TGTGCCAGCAGCTTACTCAAAGACAGGGGTTATGGCTACACCTTC	CASSLLKDRGYGYTF
.	.	TRBJ1-1	TRBV6-6	TGTGCCAGCAGTTACTCAGCGGGGAACACTGAAGCTTTCTTT	CASSYSAGNTEAFF
.	.	TRBJ1-1	TRBV6-5	TGTGCCAGCAGTTACGTCAGGGGAGCCACTGAAGCTTTCTTT	CASSYVRGATEAFF
.	.	TRBJ2-5	TRBV13	TGTGCCAGCAGCCCAGGACAGAAAGAGACCCAGTACTTC	CASSPGQKETQYF
.	TRBD1	TRBJ1-4	TRBV7-9	TGTGCCAGCAGGGCGACAGGGGGTGAAAAACTGTTTTTT	CASRATGGEKLFF
.	.	TRBJ2-7	TRBV7-2	TGTGCCAGCAGCTTAGTATCCCGTTACGAGCAGTACTTC	CASSLVSRYEQYF
.	.	TRBJ2-7	TRBV5-1	TGCGCCAGCAGCTTGCCGGGAAACGAGCAGTACTTC	CASSLPGNEQYF
.	.	TRBJ2-3	TRBV6-5	TGTGCCAGCAGGAGCAGACCCACAGATACGCAGTATTTT	CASRSRPTDTQYF
.	TRBD1	TRBJ2-7	TRBV28	TGTGCCAGCAATCCCCAAACCGGGACAGGGTCGCAATTC	CASNPQTGTGSQF
once	.	TRBJ2-7	TRBV6-5	TGTGCCAGCAGCAAAATGCTGGGCTCCTACGAGCAGTACTTC	CASSKMLGSYEQYF
.	.	TRBJ1-1	TRBV18	TGTGCCAGCTCACCATTAGATTTAGGGACCAACACTGAAGCTTTCTTT	CASSPLDLGTNTEAFF
.	.	TRBJ2-5	TRBV2	TGTGCCAGCAGTAGCGGTTACCAAGAGACCCAGTACTTC	CASSSGYQETQYF
.	.	TRBJ1-2	TRBV6-1	TGTGCCAGCAGTGAGTACGGCTACACCTTC	CASSEYGYTF